This record covers a single T cell receptor beta chain. As it was prepared, the TCRbeta library received unique molecular identifiers. TCRdb re-derived calls from the PCR reads in MiXCR, one entry per CDR3 protein. The sample records about 410,000 distinct CDR3 sequences, about a fifth being singletons. The data were taken from a study of T-cell reconstitution after alpha-beta-depleted transplantation in children. This receptor was obtained from a human donor who donated a stem cell graft to a child with acute myeloid leukemia. The source material was PBMCs from the stem cell graft donor, sampled from the stem cell graft.

The CDR3 DNA sequence: TGTGCCAGCAGTTTAACAGGGGGTGACGAGCAGTACTTC. Protein sequence: CASSLTGGDEQYF. V usage is TRBV12-3 or TRBV12-4 and J usage is TRBJ2-7, with TRBD1 matching 8 bases. CDR3 length: 13 residues. The J segment lost 5 bases and the V segment lost 2 bases, leaving 2 bases of the junction unmatched.